The 12 T cell receptor beta chains below come from one sample, sequenced in a study of T cell responses to AZD1222 COVID-19 vaccine. Clones were sequenced by immunoSEQ multiplex PCR, and TCRdb holds only the in-frame ones, with some missing. The repertoire includes some 180,000 clones, around 92% of them detected once, and 10% sits in the top ten. Sample: peripheral blood, taken on day 0 of AZD1222 vaccination. All receptors come from an adult in good health.

This rearrangement joins TRBV30 to TRBJ1-4, with no clear D. Trimming cost V 5 bases and J 7 bases, with 20 bases left between them. The CDR3 runs 15 residues. Germline CDR1 is GTSNPN and CDR2 is SVGIG (reference sequence). The CDR3 bases are TGTGCCTGGTGTCCCCGGGTGGCCCGGGGTGAAAAACTGTTTTTT. Translation: CAWCPRVARGEKLFF.

The chain employs TRBV3-1 (or the pseudogene TRBV3-2) and TRBJ1-6, with 8 bases fitting TRBD1. CDR1 and CDR2 (germline): LGHDT, YNNKEL (reference sequence). The trim removed 4 bases at V and 9 bases at J, leaving 5 bases unmatched. The CDR3 extends over 14 amino acids. CDR3 in amino acids: CASSPGTGSSPLHF. The CDR3 DNA reads as TGTGCCAGCAGCCCCGGGACAGGATCTTCACCCCTCCACTTT.

The count of this clone is one. This chain links TRBV2 with TRBJ1-1; D call uncertain. V shed 9 bases and J shed 1 base, with 9 bases lying between them. This CDR3 spans 12 amino acids. Germline V gene data show CDR1 as SNHLY and CDR2 as FYNNEI. For the CDR3, the DNA is TGTGCCAGAGGACCGTCGAACACTGAAGCTTTCTTT. It codes for CARGPSNTEAFF.

V is TRBV10-3 and J is TRBJ2-7, with 8 bases aligning to TRBD2. The trim removed 2 bases at V and 8 bases at J, leaving 8 bases unmatched. This CDR3 has 14 residues. Germline CDR1 is ENHRY and CDR2 is SYGVKD. The CDR3 loop reads CAISEVGSGVQQYF. The CDR3 DNA reads TGTGCCATCAGTGAGGTCGGTAGCGGGGTACAGCAGTACTTC.

In this sample, this clone turned up a few times. This chain links TRBV19 with TRBJ2-7; 8 bases are a match to TRBD2. The germline gives CDR1 LNHDA, CDR2 SQIVND (reference sequence). Trimming at V came to 4 bases and at J to 3 bases, leaving 11 bases not matched to a gene. CDR3 length: 16 residues. The CDR3 DNA reads TGTGCCAGTAGTACGTTACCCGGGACTAGTTTCTACGAGCAGTACTTC. This encodes CASSTLPGTSFYEQYF.

The chain combines TRBV7-2 with TRBJ2-2, with TRBD2 as a possible D gene (6 bases). The V gene lost 1 base and the J gene lost 4 bases, with 16 bases spanning the gap. The CDR3 spans 17 residues. CDR1 and CDR2 (germline): SGHTA, FQGNSA. The CDR3 loop is CASSLVGARRGTGELFF. In nucleotides, the CDR3 is TGTGCCAGCAGCTTAGTAGGAGCCCGGCGGGGCACCGGGGAGCTGTTTTTT.

This chain joins TRBV11-1 and TRBJ1-1; 11 bases align to TRBD1. J was trimmed by 10 bases and V by 4 bases; bases with no gene match: 5. The CDR3 has 13 amino acids. Germline V CDR1 and CDR2: SGHAT, FQDESV (reference sequence). The CDR3 spells CASSSAGTGGAFF. The CDR3 region has the DNA TGTGCCAGCAGCTCCGCCGGGACAGGGGGAGCTTTCTTT.

This clone showed up just once. CDR3 in DNA: TGTGCCAGCAGCTCCCGGACAGGGGGTTCCACTGAAGCTTTCTTT. It is translated as CASSSRTGGSTEAFF. This chain uses TRBV11-2 with TRBJ1-1; TRBD1 matches at 10 bases. The V segment lost 4 bases and the J segment 4 bases; nucleotides outside the gene matches: 6. From germline, CDR1 is SGHAT and CDR2 FQNNGV. CDR3 length: 15 residues.

V gene TRBV6-6 combines with J gene TRBJ1-5, with TRBD1 identical over 9 bases. CDR3 length: 16 amino acids. V trimming: 5 bases; J trimming: 1 base; junction bases outside the gene matches: 6. Per the germline V gene, CDR1 is MNHNY and CDR2 is SVGAGI (reference sequence). The CDR3 spells CASSPAGTGSNQPQHF. DNA of the CDR3: TGTGCCAGCAGTCCGGCCGGGACAGGGAGCAATCAGCCCCAGCATTTT.

J is TRBJ1-2 and V is TRBV4-2, with 8 bases aligning to TRBD1. Trimming removed 1 base from V and 6 bases from J; junction bases left unmatched: 7. This CDR3 contains 15 residues. The germline CDR1 and CDR2 sequences are LGHNA and YNFKEQ. CDR3 region: CASSQVQAGGDGYTF. In nucleotides, the CDR3 is TGTGCCAGCAGCCAAGTGCAGGCAGGGGGCGATGGCTACACCTTC.

The V gene is TRBV9, the J gene TRBJ1-1; tentatively, D is TRBD1 (6 bases). This CDR3 contains 14 residues. Trimming removed 3 bases from V and 2 bases from J, with 11 bases in between. Germline V gene data show CDR1 as SGDLS and CDR2 as YYNGEE. CDR3 protein: CASSAGHSNTEAFF. CDR3 bases: TGTGCCAGCAGCGCGGGACACTCAAACACTGAAGCTTTCTTT.

This rearrangement joins TRBV19 to TRBJ2-3; 11 bases fit TRBD1. From germline, CDR1 is LNHDA and CDR2 SQIVND (reference sequence). CDR3 length: 14 residues. With 6 bases clipped from V and 3 bases from J, the junction kept 2 bases outside the gene matches. The CDR3 sequence is CASSRDRGTDTQYF. In DNA form, the CDR3 reads TGTGCCAGTAGCCGGGACAGGGGGACAGATACGCAGTATTTT.